Presented here are 3 T cell receptor beta chains from one specimen sequenced in a study of blood T cell repertoires in COVID-19. TCRdb keeps only in-frame clones here, not all; method: immunoSEQ multiplex PCR. This sample has about 220,000 clones; around 86% occur once, and the top ten carry 4% to 5.5%. Material: peripheral blood. These receptors all stem from a human donor in a cohort sampled during active COVID-19.

The genes are TRBV6-2 or TRBV6-3 and TRBJ2-7, with D possibly matching TRBD2 (6 bases). CDR3 length equals 14 residues. V was trimmed by 2 bases and J by 6 bases, leaving 14 bases between them. Germline V CDR1 and CDR2: MNHEY, SVGEGT. The CDR3: CASSYAGLIGEQYF. CDR3 DNA: TGTGCCAGCAGTTACGCGGGACTCATCGGCGAGCAGTACTTC.

The genes are TRBV30 and TRBJ1-2; 10 nucleotides match TRBD1. The CDR3 length is 13 residues. Unmatched junction bases numbered 7, after V lost 4 bases and J lost 8 bases. Germline CDR1 and CDR2: GTSNPN and SVGIG (reference sequence). CDR3 in amino acids: CAWTRQGARGYTF. The DNA for the CDR3 is TGTGCCTGGACTCGACAGGGGGCGCGAGGCTACACCTTC.

The chain recombines TRBV28 with TRBJ2-7; TRBD1 is a possible D gene (5 bases). V gave up 5 bases and J gave up 0 bases, with 17 bases separating them. This CDR3 has 16 residues. Per the germline V gene, CDR1 is MDHEN and CDR2 is SYDVKM. Here the CDR3 reads CASSEQVTFDSYEQYF. DNA for the CDR3: TGTGCCAGCAGTGAACAGGTGACTTTTGACTCCTACGAGCAGTACTTC. The whole variable domain, filled in from reference TRBV28 and TRBJ2-7, reads DVKVTQSSRYLVKRTGEKVFLECVQDMDHENMFWYRQDPGLGLRLIYFSYDVKMKEKGDIPEGYSVSREKKERFSLILESASTNQTSMYLCASSEQVTFDSYEQYFGPGTRLTVT.